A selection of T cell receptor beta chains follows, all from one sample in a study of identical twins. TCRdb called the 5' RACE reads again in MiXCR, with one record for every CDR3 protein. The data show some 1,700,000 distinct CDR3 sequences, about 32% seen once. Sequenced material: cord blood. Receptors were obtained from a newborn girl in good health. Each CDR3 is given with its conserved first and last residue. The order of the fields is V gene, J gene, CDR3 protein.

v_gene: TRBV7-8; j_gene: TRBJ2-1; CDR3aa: CASSPLRGGNEQFF
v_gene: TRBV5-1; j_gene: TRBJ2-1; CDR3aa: CASSLEGLGANVQFF
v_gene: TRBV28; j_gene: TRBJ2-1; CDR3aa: CASSPHTGGDNEQFF
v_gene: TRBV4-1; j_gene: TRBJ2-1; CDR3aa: CASSVVGVPYNEQFF
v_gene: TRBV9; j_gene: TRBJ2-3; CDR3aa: CASSGGSGSADTQYF
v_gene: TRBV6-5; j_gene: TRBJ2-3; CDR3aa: CASSYLDAPGTDTQYF
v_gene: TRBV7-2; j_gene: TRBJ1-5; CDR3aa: CASSLTSFYGAGPNQPQHF
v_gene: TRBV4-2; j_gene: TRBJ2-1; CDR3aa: CASSQASGGPSYNEQFF
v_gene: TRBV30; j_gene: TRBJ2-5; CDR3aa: CAWSTRGTTQYF
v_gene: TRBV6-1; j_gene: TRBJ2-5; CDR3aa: CASSESIRGQYF
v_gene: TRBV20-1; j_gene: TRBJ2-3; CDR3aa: CSALPPSGARDTQYF
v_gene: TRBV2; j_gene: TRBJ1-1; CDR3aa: CASSVLGQGGTEAFF
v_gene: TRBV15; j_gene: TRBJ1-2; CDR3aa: CATSRGQGPYGYTF
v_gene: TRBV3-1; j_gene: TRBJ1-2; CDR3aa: CASSQDLGVLYGYTF
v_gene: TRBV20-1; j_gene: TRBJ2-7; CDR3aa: CSAGLAASYEQYF
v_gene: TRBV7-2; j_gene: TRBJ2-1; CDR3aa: CASSLAGLADNEQFF
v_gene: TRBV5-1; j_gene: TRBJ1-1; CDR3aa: CASSFIGTNTEAFF
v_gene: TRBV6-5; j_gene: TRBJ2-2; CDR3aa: CASSSPGSIDTGELFF
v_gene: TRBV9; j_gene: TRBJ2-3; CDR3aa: CASSVRGGLLFSTDTQYF
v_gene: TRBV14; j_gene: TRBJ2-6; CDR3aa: CASSQLSSGANVLTF
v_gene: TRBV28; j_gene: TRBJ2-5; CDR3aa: CASSRTGAWETQYF
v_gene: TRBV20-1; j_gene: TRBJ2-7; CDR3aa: CSARDLRVYEQYF
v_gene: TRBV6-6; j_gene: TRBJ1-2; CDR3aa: CASSPQIGYTF
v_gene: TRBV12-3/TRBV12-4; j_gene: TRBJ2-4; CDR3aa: CASSLRGARRDGAKNIQYF
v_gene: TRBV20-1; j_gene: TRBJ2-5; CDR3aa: CSASKGLAGYETQYF
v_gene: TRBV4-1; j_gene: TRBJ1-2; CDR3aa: CASSQDWSTGTGSGYTF
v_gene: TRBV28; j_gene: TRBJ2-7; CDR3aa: CASSLRGVGEQYF
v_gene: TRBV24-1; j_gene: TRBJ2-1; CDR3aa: CATSDPGRGTRDEQFF
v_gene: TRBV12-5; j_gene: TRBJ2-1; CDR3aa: CASGLVLAGGPFRYNEQFF
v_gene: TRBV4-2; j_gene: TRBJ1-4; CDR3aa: CASSRGQGAEKLFF
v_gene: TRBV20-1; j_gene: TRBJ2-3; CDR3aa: CSAQQGSADTQYF
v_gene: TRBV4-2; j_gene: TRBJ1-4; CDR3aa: CASSQDNRRGEKLFF
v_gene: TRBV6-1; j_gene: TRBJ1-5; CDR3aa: CASRKTGEGQPQHF
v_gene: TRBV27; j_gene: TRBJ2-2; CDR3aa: CASSLWTPNTGELFF
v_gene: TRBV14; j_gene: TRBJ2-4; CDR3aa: CASSQVSGIQYF
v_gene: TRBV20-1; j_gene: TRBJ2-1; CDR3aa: CSAFSGLANEQFF
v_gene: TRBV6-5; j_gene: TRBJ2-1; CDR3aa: CASSYGPGLNNNEQFF
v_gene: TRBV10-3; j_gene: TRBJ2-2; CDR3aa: CAISESVPNTGELFF
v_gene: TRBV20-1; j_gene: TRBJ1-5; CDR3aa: CSATLWADQPQHF
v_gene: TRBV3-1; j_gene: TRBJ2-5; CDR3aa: CASSSGLAGGPQETQYF
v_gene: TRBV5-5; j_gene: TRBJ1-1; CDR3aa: CASSPRGRDEAFF
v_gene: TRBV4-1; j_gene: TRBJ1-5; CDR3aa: CASSQGGVRQPQHF